This passage covers 7 T cell receptor beta chains from one sample sequenced in a study of control samples from healthy donors and cancer patients (TCRdb year 2020). Library preparation used the immunoSEQ multiplex PCR assay. TCRdb took this table from immuneACCESS and kept in-frame rearrangements with V and J called. Such tables lack part of the clones; where checked against another copy, unresolved V genes explain under half of the gap, and the rest is unexplained. This sample is represented by approximately 74,000 clones; about 94% of them were singletons. Over 2.5% of the sample comes from the top ten. Sequenced: blood. The receptors were gathered from a young woman in good health.

The chain carries TRBV13 and TRBJ2-3, with D perhaps TRBD1 (6 bases). This CDR3 is 15 amino acids long. Germline CDR1 is PRHDT and CDR2 is FYEKMQ (reference sequence). Trimming shortened V by 5 bases and J by 4 bases, and 16 bases separated the two germline ends. Here the CDR3 DNA reads TGTGCCAGCAGCCCGGGGCAGGGGAGAGCAGATACGCAGTATTTT. Amino acid sequence: CASSPGQGRADTQYF.

The chain combines TRBV7-2 with TRBJ1-2; 7 positions agree with TRBD1. Trimming took 1 base from V and 8 from J; bases not matched to a gene: 10. Germline values: CDR1 SGHTA, CDR2 FQGNSA. This CDR3 has 15 residues. CDR3 sequence reads: CASSLVGGDLNGYTF. CDR3 DNA: TGTGCCAGCAGCTTAGTAGGGGGCGATTTGAACGGCTACACCTTC.

The gene calls are TRBV15 and TRBJ2-2; D perhaps matches TRBD1 (6 bases). Trimming left V 0 bases short and J 5 bases short, with 16 bases between. In germline, CDR1 is LNHNV, CDR2 YYDKDF (reference sequence). The CDR3 is made up of 17 amino acids. The chain's CDR3 is CATSRDRAGAGTGELFF. The CDR3 DNA sequence: TGTGCCACCAGCAGAGATCGCGCAGGGGCTGGGACCGGGGAGCTGTTTTTT.

V is TRBV2 and J is TRBJ2-1; D is ambiguous. This CDR3 is built from 11 residues. CDR1 is SNHLY, CDR2 FYNNEI, per germline. V was clipped by 1 base and J by 6 bases, with 1 base between them. CDR3 nucleotide sequence: TGTGCCAGCAGTGAAGTCAATGAGCAGTTCTTC. This translates into CASSEVNEQFF.

The rearrangement uses TRBV6-5 and TRBJ1-1; D gene unclear. The CDR3 is made up of 11 amino acids. CDR1 is MNHEY and CDR2 is SVGAGI in the germline V gene. V was shortened by 6 bases and J by 7 bases, with 9 bases between the two germline ends. CDR3 nucleotide sequence: TGTGCCAGCAGCTACAGTAATGAAGCTTTCTTT. Translation: CASSYSNEAFF.

The chain recombines TRBV5-4 with TRBJ1-2, with D possibly being TRBD1 (6 bases). The CDR3 extends over 13 amino acids. Germline V gives CDR1 SGHNT, CDR2 YYREEE (reference sequence). Between the trimmed V and J ends, which lost 0 bases and 8 bases, there was a span of 11 bases. Here the CDR3 DNA reads TGTGCCAGCAGCTTGGAACAGGGTGACGGCTACACCTTC. Translating gives CASSLEQGDGYTF.

In its sample, this clone was seen once. The chain joins TRBV3-1 (or the pseudogene TRBV3-2) to TRBJ1-1; D is ambiguous. V lost 1 base, J lost 8 bases, and 8 bases lay in between. CDR3 size: 12 residues. The germline V gene has CDR1 LGHDT and CDR2 YNNKEL (reference sequence). CDR3 in DNA: TGTGCCAGCAGCCAAGCTGGACTGGAAGCTTTCTTT. It specifies CASSQAGLEAFF.